Sequencing of this TCR beta chain was carried out in a study of T cell repertoires in cytomegalovirus infection (dated by TCRdb to the late 2010s). Regarding the complete study: The HLA type of each donor mattered for the analysis, because public TCR beta signatures pointed to carriage of CMV infection along with the matching HLA type. Broader findings and caveats from the paper: The ex vivo response was dominated by HLA-C-restricted CMV-specific TCR beta clonotypes, which also provided the single most frequent clonotype in two of eight donors. Cumulative frequency of public TCR beta family members discriminated carriers of CMV infection plus the relevant HLA type in this cohort and an independent roughly 330-donor cohort.

TCRdb records Illumina HiSeq 1500 as the sequencer. Starting from the raw public reads, TCRdb applied fastp trimming at Q25, assembled clones with MiXCR and retained in-frame beta chains. Under each unique CDR3 protein, matching rows form one entry showing the most common genes and DNA. The sample data list approximately 170,000 distinct CDR3 sequences, and about 15% of these were observed just once. The ten biggest clones cover roughly 27% of the sample. The table lists this clonotype with a few counts. Its antigen is not yet known. There are no base qualities to consult, and no much larger clone falls within one base. The germline V gene (reference sequence) supplies CDR1 SEHNR and CDR2 FQNEAQ. Measured from the cysteine to the phenylalanine, the CDR3 is 14 residues long. Solely the CDR3 DNA is kept, with 42 bases framed from the first base. Relative to germline, V is 5 bases shorter and J is 5 bases shorter, with 15 bases between their ends.

This receptor was identified in a human donor in good health (CMV status not recorded). Some clones in this sample may be carry-over from other donors' samples. The chain couples TRBV7-9 to TRBJ1-2; the best D guess is TRBD1, with 6 bases matching. Input material: PBMCs. The sequenced DNA: TGTGCCAGCAGCACATCGGGGGGGCAATATGGCTACACCTTC. Translated, it reads CASSTSGGQYGYTF.